This T cell receptor beta chain was recorded in a study of T cell responses to AZD1222 COVID-19 vaccine. Clones were sequenced by immunoSEQ multiplex PCR, and TCRdb holds only the in-frame ones, with some missing. The sample yields roughly 100,000 clones, less than 95% seen once. J was trimmed by 1 base and V by 4 bases; bases with no gene match: 6. The CDR3 length is 15 residues. CDR1 and CDR2 from the germline V gene are SGHTA and FQGTGA. The chain couples TRBV7-3 to TRBJ2-7, with 8 bases matching TRBD2. The input for sequencing was peripheral blood, taken on day 0 of AZD1222 vaccination. The source of this sequence is an adult in good health. CDR3 sequence (DNA): TGTGCCAGCAGCTACCGGGAGGGGGAATCCTACGAGCAGTACTTC. Its translation is CASSYREGESYEQYF.